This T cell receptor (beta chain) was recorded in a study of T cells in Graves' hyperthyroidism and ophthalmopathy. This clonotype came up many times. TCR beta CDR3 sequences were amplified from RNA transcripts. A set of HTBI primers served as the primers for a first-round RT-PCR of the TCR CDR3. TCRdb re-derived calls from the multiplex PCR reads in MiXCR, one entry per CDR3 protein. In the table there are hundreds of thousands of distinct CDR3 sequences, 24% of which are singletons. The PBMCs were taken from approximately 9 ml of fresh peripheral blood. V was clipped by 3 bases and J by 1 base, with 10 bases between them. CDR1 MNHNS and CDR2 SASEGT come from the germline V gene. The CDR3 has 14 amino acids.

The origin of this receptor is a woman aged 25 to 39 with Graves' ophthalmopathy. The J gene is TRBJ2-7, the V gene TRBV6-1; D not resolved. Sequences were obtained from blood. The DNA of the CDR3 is TGTGCCAGCAGTGAGCTTGTCCCGTCCTACGAGCAGTACTTC. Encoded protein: CASSELVPSYEQYF.